The clone carrying this T cell receptor beta chain was counted only a few times. Here immunoSEQ multiplex PCR was the method, and the copy in TCRdb shows in-frame clones only, minus some. The table records roughly 180,000 clones, approximately 91% of them present only once. The V gene lost 4 bases and the J gene lost 3 bases, with 5 bases spanning the gap. In germline, CDR1 is SGHTA, CDR2 FQGTGA. The CDR3 consists of 12 residues. The data originate from a study of T cell responses to AZD1222 COVID-19 vaccine. This sample comprised peripheral blood, obtained 28 days after the second AZD1222 dose. The chain couples TRBV7-3 to TRBJ2-3; D is undetermined. The TCR sequence derives from an adult who received the AZD1222 COVID-19 vaccine. CDR3 region: CASSYQTDTQYF. The CDR3 DNA is TGTGCCAGCAGCTACCAGACAGATACGCAGTATTTT.